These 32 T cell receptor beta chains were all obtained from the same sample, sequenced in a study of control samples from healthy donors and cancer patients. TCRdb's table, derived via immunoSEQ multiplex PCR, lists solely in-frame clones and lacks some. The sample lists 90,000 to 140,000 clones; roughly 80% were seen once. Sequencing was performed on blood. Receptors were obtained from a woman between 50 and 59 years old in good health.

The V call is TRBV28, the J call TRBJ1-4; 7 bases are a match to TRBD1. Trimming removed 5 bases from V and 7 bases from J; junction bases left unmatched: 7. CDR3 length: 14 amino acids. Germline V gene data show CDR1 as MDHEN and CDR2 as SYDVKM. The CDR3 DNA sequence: TGTGCCAGCAGTACTCAGGGGGGAGGTGAAAAACTGTTTTTT. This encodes CASSTQGGGEKLFF.

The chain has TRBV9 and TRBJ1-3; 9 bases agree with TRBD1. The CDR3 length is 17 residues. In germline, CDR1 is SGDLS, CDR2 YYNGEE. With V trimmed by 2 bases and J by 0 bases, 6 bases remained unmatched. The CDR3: CASSVWDRVGSGNTIYF. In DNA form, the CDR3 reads TGTGCCAGCAGCGTTTGGGACAGGGTGGGCTCTGGAAACACCATATATTTT.

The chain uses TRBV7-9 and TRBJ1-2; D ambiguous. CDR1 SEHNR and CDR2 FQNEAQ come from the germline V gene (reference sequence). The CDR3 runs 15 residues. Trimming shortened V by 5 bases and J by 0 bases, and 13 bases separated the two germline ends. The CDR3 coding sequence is TGTGCCAGCAGCCCCCCGTGGGTCCCTAACTATGGCTACACCTTC. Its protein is CASSPPWVPNYGYTF.

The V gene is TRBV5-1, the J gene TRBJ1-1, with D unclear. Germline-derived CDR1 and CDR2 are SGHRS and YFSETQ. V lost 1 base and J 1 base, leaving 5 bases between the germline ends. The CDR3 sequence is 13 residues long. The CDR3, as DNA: TGCGCCAGCAGCTTGCCAGGGAACACTGAAGCTTTCTTT. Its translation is CASSLPGNTEAFF.

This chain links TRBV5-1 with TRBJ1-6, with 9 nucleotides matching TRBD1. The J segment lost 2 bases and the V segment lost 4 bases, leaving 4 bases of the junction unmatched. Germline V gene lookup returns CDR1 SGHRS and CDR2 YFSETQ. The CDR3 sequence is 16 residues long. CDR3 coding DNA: TGCGCCAGCAGCAATGGACAGGGGCCCTATAATTCACCCCTCCACTTT. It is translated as CASSNGQGPYNSPLHF.

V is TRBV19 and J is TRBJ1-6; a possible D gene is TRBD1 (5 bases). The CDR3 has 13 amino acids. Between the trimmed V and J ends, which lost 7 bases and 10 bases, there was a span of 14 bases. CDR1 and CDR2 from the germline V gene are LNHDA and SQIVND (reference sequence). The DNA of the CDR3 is TGTGCCAGTAACAACCCTCAGGGATCACCCCTCCACTTT. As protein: CASNNPQGSPLHF.

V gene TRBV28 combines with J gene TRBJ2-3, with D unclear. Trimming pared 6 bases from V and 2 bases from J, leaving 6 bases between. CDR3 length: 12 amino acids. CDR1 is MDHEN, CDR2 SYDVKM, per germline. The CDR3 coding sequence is TGTGCCAGCAGATTAGACACAGATACGCAGTATTTT. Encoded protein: CASRLDTDTQYF. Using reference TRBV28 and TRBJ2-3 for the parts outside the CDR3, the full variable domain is DVKVTQSSRYLVKRTGEKVFLECVQDMDHENMFWYRQDPGLGLRLIYFSYDVKMKEKGDIPEGYSVSREKKERFSLILESASTNQTSMYLCASRLDTDTQYFGPGTRLTVL.

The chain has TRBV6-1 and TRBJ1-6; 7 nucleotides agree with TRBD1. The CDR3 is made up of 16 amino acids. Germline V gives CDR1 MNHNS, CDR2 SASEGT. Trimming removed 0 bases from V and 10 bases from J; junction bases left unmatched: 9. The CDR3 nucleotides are TGTGCCAGCAGTGAAGCGCAGGACAGGATGAGGTCACCCCTCCACTTT. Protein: CASSEAQDRMRSPLHF.

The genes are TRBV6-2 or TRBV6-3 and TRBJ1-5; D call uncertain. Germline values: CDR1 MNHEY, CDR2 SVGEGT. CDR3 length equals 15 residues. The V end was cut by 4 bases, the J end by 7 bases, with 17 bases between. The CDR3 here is CASSFRTPREQPQHF. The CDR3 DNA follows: TGTGCCAGCAGTTTTCGGACCCCTCGGGAACAGCCCCAGCATTTT.

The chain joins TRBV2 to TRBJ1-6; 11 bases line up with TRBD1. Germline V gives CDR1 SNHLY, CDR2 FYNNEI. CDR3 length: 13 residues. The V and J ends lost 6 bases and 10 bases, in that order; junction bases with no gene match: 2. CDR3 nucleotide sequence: TGTGCCAGCAGAGGGACAGGGGGATCACCCCTCCACTTT. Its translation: CASRGTGGSPLHF.

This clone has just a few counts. The CDR3 loop reads CASSFSLAGPARNEQFF. In nucleotides, the CDR3 is TGTGCCAGCAGCTTTTCCCTAGCGGGACCGGCGCGGAATGAGCAGTTCTTC. This rearrangement joins TRBV7-2 to TRBJ2-1; TRBD2 matches at 9 bases. CDR1 is SGHTA and CDR2 is FQGNSA in the germline V gene. The V gene end was trimmed by 3 bases and the J gene end by 7 bases; junction bases not matched to a gene: 13. This CDR3 spans 17 amino acids. Filled out from reference TRBV7-2 and TRBJ2-1, the complete variable domain reads GAGVSQSPSNKVTEKGKDVELRCDPISGHTALYWYRQSLGQGLEFLIYFQGNSAPDKSGLPSDRFSAERTGGSVSTLTIQRTQQEDSAVYLCASSFSLAGPARNEQFFGPGTRLTVL.

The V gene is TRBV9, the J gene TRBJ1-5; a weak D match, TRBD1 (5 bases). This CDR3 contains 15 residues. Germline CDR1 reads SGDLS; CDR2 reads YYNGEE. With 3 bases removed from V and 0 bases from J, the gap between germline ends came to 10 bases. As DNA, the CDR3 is TGTGCCAGCAGCGCGGGGGGTAGTAGCAATCAGCCCCAGCATTTT. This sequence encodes CASSAGGSSNQPQHF.

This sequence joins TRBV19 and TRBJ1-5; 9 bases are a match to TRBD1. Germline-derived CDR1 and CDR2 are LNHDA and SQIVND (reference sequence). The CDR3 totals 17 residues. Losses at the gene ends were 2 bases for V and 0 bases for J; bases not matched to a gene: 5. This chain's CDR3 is CASSISGQGYSNQPQHF. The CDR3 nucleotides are TGTGCCAGTAGTATATCCGGACAGGGGTATAGCAATCAGCCCCAGCATTTT.

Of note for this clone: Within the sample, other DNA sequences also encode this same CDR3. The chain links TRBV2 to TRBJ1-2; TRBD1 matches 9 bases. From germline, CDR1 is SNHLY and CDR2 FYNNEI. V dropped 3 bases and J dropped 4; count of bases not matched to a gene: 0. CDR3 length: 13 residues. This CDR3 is CASSEGQGYGYTF. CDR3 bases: TGTGCCAGCAGTGAGGGACAGGGCTATGGCTACACCTTC.

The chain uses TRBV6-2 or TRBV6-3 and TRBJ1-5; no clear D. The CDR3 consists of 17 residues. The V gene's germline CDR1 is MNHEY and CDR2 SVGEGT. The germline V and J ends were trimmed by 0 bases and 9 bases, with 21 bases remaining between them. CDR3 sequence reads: CASSYSPLENEQGPQHF. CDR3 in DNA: TGTGCCAGCAGTTACTCCCCCCTTGAGAACGAGCAAGGGCCCCAGCATTTT.

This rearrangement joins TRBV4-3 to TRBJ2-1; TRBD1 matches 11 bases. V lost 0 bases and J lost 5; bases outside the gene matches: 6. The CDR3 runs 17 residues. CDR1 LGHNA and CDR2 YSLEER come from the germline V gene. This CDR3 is CASSQDRGTGGNNEQFF. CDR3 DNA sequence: TGCGCCAGCAGCCAAGATAGGGGGACAGGGGGAAACAATGAGCAGTTCTTC.

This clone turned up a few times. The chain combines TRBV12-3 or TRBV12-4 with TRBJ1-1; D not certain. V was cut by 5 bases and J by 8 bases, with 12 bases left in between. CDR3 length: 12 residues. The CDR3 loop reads CASSRMTAEAFF. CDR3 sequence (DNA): TGTGCCAGCAGTCGAATGACTGCCGAAGCTTTCTTT.

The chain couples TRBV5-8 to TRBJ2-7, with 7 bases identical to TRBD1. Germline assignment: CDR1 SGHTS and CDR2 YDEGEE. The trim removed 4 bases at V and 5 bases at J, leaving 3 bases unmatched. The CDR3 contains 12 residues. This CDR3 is CASSGTGDEQYF. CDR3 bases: TGTGCCAGCAGCGGAACAGGGGACGAGCAGTACTTC. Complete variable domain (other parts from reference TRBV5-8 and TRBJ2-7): EAGVTQSPTHLIKTRGQQATLRCSPISGHTSVYWYQQALGLGLQFLLWYDEGEERNRGNFPPRFSGRQFPNYSSELNVNALELEDSALYLCASSGTGDEQYFGPGTRLTVT.

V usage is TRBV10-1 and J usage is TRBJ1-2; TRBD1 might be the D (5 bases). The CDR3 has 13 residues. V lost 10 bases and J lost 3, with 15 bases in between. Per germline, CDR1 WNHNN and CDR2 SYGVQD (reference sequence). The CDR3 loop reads CANRLGVDYGYTF. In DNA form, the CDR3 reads TGCGCCAACCGGTTGGGGGTCGACTATGGCTACACCTTC.

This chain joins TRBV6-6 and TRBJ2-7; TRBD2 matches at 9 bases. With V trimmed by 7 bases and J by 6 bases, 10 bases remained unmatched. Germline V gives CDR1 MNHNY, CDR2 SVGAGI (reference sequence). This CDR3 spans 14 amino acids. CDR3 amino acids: CASNPGTSLPEQYF. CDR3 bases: TGTGCCAGCAATCCCGGGACTAGCTTACCCGAGCAGTACTTC.

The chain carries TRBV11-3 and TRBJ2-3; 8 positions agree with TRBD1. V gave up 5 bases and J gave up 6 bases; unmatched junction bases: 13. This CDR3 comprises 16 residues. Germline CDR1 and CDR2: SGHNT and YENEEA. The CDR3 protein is CASSPRTGRSKDTQYF. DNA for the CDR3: TGTGCCAGCAGCCCGCGGACAGGGAGGAGCAAGGATACGCAGTATTTT.

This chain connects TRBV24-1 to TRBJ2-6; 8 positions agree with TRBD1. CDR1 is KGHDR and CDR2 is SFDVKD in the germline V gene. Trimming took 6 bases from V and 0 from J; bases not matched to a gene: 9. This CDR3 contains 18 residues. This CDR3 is CATSSHRGTDSGANVLTF. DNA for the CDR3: TGTGCCACCAGTTCCCACAGGGGGACTGACTCTGGGGCCAACGTCCTGACTTTC.

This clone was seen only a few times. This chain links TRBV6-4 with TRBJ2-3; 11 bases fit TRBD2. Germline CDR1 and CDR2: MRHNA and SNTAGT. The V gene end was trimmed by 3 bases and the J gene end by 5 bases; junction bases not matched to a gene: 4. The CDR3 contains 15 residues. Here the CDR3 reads CASSELAGARDTQYF. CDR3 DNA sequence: TGTGCCAGCAGTGAACTAGCGGGAGCGAGAGATACGCAGTATTTT.

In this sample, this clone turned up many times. The CDR3 loop is CSVDPDSRNYGYTF. The CDR3 nucleotides read TGCAGCGTAGACCCTGACAGTCGTAACTATGGCTACACCTTC. This chain uses TRBV29-1 with TRBJ1-2; tentative D call: TRBD1 (5 bases). The V gene lost 6 bases and the J gene lost 1 base, with 15 bases spanning the gap. The germline CDR1 and CDR2 sequences are SQVTM and ANQGSEA. The CDR3 totals 14 residues.

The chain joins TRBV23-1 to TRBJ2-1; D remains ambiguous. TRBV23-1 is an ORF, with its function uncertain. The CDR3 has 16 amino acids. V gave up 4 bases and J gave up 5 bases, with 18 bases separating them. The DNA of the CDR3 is TGCGCCAGCAGTCGCTACCGGGCTCCCCGGAACAATGAGCAGTTCTTC. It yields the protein CASSRYRAPRNNEQFF.

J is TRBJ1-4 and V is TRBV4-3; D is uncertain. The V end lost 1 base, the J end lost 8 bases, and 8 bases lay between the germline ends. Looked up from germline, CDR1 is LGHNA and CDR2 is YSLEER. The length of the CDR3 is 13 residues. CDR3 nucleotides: TGCGCCAGCAGCCAAGGCCGTAGGGAAAAACTGTTTTTT. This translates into CASSQGRREKLFF.

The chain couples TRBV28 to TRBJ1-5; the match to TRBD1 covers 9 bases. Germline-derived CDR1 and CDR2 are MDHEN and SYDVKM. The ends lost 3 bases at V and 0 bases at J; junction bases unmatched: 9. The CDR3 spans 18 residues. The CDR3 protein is CASSLGTGSYYSNQPQHF. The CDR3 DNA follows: TGTGCCAGCAGTTTGGGGACAGGGTCCTATTATAGCAATCAGCCCCAGCATTTT.

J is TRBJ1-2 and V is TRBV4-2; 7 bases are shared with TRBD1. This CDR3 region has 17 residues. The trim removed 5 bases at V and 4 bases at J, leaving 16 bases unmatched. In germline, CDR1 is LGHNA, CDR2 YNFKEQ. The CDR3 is CASSGGGGDLKGYGYTF. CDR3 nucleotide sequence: TGTGCCAGCAGCGGGGGAGGGGGCGATTTAAAGGGCTATGGCTACACCTTC.

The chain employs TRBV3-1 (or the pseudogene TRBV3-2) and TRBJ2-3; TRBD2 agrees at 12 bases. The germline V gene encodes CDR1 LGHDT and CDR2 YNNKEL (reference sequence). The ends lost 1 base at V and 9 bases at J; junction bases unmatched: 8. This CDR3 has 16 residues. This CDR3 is CASSQALAGGPGTQYF. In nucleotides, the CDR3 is TGTGCCAGCAGCCAAGCACTAGCGGGGGGCCCTGGCACGCAGTATTTT.

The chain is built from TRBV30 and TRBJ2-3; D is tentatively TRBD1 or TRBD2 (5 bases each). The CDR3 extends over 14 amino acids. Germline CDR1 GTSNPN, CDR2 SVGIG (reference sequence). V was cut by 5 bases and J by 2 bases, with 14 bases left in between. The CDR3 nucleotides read TGTGCCTGGGCGCCGGGACGCGACACAGATACGCAGTATTTT. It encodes CAWAPGRDTDTQYF.

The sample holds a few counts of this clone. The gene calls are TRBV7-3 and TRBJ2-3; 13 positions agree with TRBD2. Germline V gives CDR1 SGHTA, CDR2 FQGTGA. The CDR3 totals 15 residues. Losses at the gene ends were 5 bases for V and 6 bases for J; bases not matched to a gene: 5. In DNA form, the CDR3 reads TGTGCCAGCAGCCTCGGACTAGCGGGAGTGGATACGCAGTATTTT. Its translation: CASSLGLAGVDTQYF.

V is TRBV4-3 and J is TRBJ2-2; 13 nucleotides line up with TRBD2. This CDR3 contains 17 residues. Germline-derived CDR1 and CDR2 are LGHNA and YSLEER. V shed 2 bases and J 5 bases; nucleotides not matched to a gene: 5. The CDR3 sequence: CASSQTSTSGGTGELFF. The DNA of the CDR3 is TGCGCCAGCAGCCAAACTTCGACTAGCGGGGGGACCGGGGAGCTGTTTTTT.